This paragraph reports one TCR beta chain. This sample was taken from a study of T cell changes during pregnancy in multiple sclerosis. TCRdb's copy holds only in-frame clones and misses some; the assay was immunoSEQ multiplex PCR. The sample shows fewer than 65,000 clones, 75% to 95% of them seen only once. Germline V gives CDR1 SGHVS, CDR2 FNYEAQ. The CDR3 is 20 amino acids. With V trimmed by 5 bases and J by 6 bases, 21 bases remained unmatched. This TCR came from a female donor with multiple sclerosis, enrolled in a pregnancy study. The chain is built from TRBV7-6 and TRBJ2-1; 11 bases map to TRBD1. Specimen: peripheral blood, collected before pregnancy. The CDR3 DNA reads as TGTGCCAGCAGCAGAGGCGTTTTAGGCTTAGGGACAGGGGGGCCCAATGAGCAGTTCTTC. Translating it yields CASSRGVLGLGTGGPNEQFF. The full variable domain, completed using reference TRBV7-6 and TRBJ2-1, is GAGVSQSPRYKVTKRGQDVALRCDPISGHVSLYWYRQALGQGPEFLTYFNYEAQQDKSGLPNDRFSAERPEGSISTLTIQRTEQRDSAMYRCASSRGVLGLGTGGPNEQFFGPGTRLTVL.